This T cell receptor (beta chain) appears in the sequencing data of a study of blood T cells in healthy people across ages. Whole-study results and caveats: A roughly linear age-dependent decrease characterized TCR beta diversity per million T cells. Since the PBMCs were unsorted, naive and antigen-experienced cells could not be conclusively compared. Comparison with aged donors showed that long-lived donors had more naive CD4+ cells and higher diversity.

In the case of this clonotype: What it recognizes is unknown.

CDR1 DFQATT and CDR2 SNEGSKA come from the germline V gene (reference sequence). V gave up 7 bases and J gave up 7 bases; unmatched junction bases: 16. CDR3 length: 15 amino acids. Together with a sample-barcoded 5' primer, a J-beta primer mix was included in a second PCR lasting about 7 to 11 cycles. TCRdb re-analysed the 5' RACE reads in MiXCR, keeping a single row per CDR3 protein. Here the sample spans some 700,000 distinct CDR3 sequences, approximately 43% being singletons. The sequencing sample was made of blood. The sequence was collected from a woman aged 55-70 years in good health. The chain has TRBV20-1 and TRBJ2-7, with 10 bases matching TRBD2. CDR3 amino acids: CSDSPAGGPPWEQYF. The CDR3 DNA sequence: TGCAGTGACTCACCAGCGGGAGGGCCCCCCTGGGAGCAGTACTTC.